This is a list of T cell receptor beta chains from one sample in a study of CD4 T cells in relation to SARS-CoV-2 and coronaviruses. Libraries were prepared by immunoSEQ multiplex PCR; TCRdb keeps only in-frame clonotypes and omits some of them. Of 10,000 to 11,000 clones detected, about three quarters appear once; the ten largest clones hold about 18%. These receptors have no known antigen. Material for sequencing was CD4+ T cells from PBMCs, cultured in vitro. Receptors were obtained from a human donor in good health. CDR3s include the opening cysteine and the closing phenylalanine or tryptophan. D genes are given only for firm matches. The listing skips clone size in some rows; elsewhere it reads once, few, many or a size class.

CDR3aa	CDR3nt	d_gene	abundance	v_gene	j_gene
CASSLGRQEVSYEQYF	TGTGCCAGCAGCTTAGGTAGACAGGAAGTGTCCTACGAGCAGTACTTC	-	-	TRBV11-2	TRBJ2-7
CASSLAGQPYNEQFF	TGTGCCAGCAGCTTGGCGGGACAGCCCTACAATGAGCAGTTCTTC	TRBD1	once	TRBV5-4	TRBJ2-1
CASSFSGTSGRYEQYF	TGTGCCAGCAGTTTCTCCGGGACTAGCGGAAGATACGAGCAGTACTTC	TRBD2	-	TRBV27	TRBJ2-7
CASSQQPGLDVETQYF	TGCGCCAGCAGCCAGCAGCCGGGACTAGACGTGGAGACCCAGTACTTC	TRBD2	-	TRBV4-1	TRBJ2-5
CASSNGGAEEKLFF	TGTGCCAGTAGTAACGGGGGCGCCGAGGAAAAACTGTTTTTT	-	-	TRBV19	TRBJ1-4
CASSPPGGDTQYF	TGTGCCAGCAGTCCTCCCGGCGGGGATACGCAGTATTTT	-	-	TRBV12-3/TRBV12-4	TRBJ2-3
CASSLIRVRGANVLTF	TGTGCCAGCAGCTTGATAAGGGTGAGAGGGGCCAACGTCCTGACTTTC	-	-	TRBV5-5	TRBJ2-6
CASSLSLRSFQETQYF	TGTGCCAGCAGCCTCAGTCTACGGTCTTTCCAAGAGACCCAGTACTTC	-	once	TRBV5-5	TRBJ2-5
CASSLFAGSHQGETQYF	TGTGCCAGCAGCTTGTTCGCAGGGTCCCACCAAGGAGAGACCCAGTACTTC	-	-	TRBV5-8	TRBJ2-5
CATRLHLPGQGNAEAFF	TGCGCCACTAGATTACATCTCCCGGGACAGGGGAACGCTGAAGCTTTCTTT	TRBD1	-	TRBV5-1	TRBJ1-1
CASSLGGSNEQFF	TGTGCCAGCAGCTTGGGTGGGTCCAATGAGCAGTTCTTC	-	-	TRBV5-6	TRBJ2-1
CAWSVSVARRTEAFF	TGTGCCTGGAGTGTTTCGGTTGCAAGAAGGACTGAAGCTTTCTTT	-	-	TRBV30	TRBJ1-1
CASSQVGRLAGGNEQFF	TGCGCCAGCAGCCAAGTGGGCAGACTAGCGGGAGGTAATGAGCAGTTCTTC	TRBD2	-	TRBV4-1	TRBJ2-1
CASMRSILRDTQYF	TGTGCCAGCATGAGGTCGATCCTGCGGGATACGCAGTATTTT	-	-	TRBV6-5	TRBJ2-3
CASSSGGRDQPQHF	TGTGCCAGCAGCTCAGGGGGACGGGATCAGCCCCAGCATTTT	TRBD1	-	TRBV5-6	TRBJ1-5
CASRLQGNPYNEQFF	TGCGCCAGCAGACTACAGGGGAACCCGTACAATGAGCAGTTCTTC	TRBD1	-	TRBV5-1	TRBJ2-1
CASSILGSYSNQPQHF	TGTGCCAGTAGTATACTTGGGTCTTATAGCAATCAGCCCCAGCATTTT	-	-	TRBV19	TRBJ1-5
CASSFGLAGRETQYF	TGTGCCAGCAGTTTCGGACTAGCGGGGAGGGAGACCCAGTACTTC	TRBD2	-	TRBV6-2/TRBV6-3	TRBJ2-5
CASSLNSRVWYGYTF	TGTGCCAGCAGCTTAAACAGCAGGGTCTGGTATGGCTACACCTTC	-	-	TRBV7-2	TRBJ1-2
CASSDRLAAARETQYF	TGTGCCAGCAGTGACCGACTAGCGGCCGCGAGGGAGACCCAGTACTTC	TRBD2	-	TRBV2	TRBJ2-5
CAISADRGLGYTF	TGTGCCATCAGCGCGGACAGGGGGCTCGGCTACACCTTC	TRBD1	few	TRBV10-3	TRBJ1-2
CASSPPQGLAYTDTQYF	TGTGCCAGCAGCCCCCCTCAGGGACTAGCGTACACAGATACGCAGTATTTT	TRBD2	-	TRBV7-2	TRBJ2-3
CASSPSGGYGTEAFF	TGTGCCAGCAGCCCTAGCGGGGGCTACGGCACTGAAGCTTTCTTT	-	-	TRBV7-2	TRBJ1-1